Following are 16 T cell receptor beta chains from one sample sequenced in a study of tumor and adjacent non-tumor tissue in lung cancer listed by TCRdb under 2018. Receptor amplification or capture employed multiplex PCR. The sequencing machine was an Illumina HiSeq 2500. TCRbeta libraries were constructed through three rounds of nested PCR with primers (Table S4) according to protocols adapted from ARM-PCR. TCRdb reworked the public reads: Q25 trimming with fastp, MiXCR clone assembly, productive beta chains retained. Rows merge per CDR3 protein into single entries with the most common DNA and genes. Recorded for this sample are about 90,000 distinct CDR3 sequences; roughly 77% of them occurred a single time. The ten biggest clones cover 20% to 25% of the sample. RNA was extracted from bulk unsorted tissue and checked for quality with a NanoDrop ND-1000 and an Agilent 2100. For the normal lung samples, distant non-tumor tissue was collected more than 3 cm away from the tumor edge.

What was sequenced was distant non-tumor lung tissue. Receptors were obtained from a woman aged 50 to 60 with non-small cell lung cancer.

Ten or more counts support this clonotype. The chain carries TRBV4-2 and TRBJ2-2, with 8 bases matching TRBD2. This CDR3 is 16 amino acids long. The V segment lost 5 bases and the J segment 2 bases; nucleotides outside the gene matches: 7. Germline loops: CDR1 LGHNA, CDR2 YNFKEQ. The chain's CDR3 is CASSFAGTRNTGELFF. In DNA form, the CDR3 reads TGTGCCAGCAGCTTCGCCGGGACTAGAAACACCGGGGAGCTGTTTTTT.

The chain combines TRBV6-1 with TRBJ2-7; weak D call: TRBD2 (5 bases). Germline V gene sequence: CDR1 MNHNS, CDR2 SASEGT. V was pared by 10 bases and J by 7 bases, with 23 bases between. The length of the CDR3 is 14 residues. The CDR3 loop is CATESGIVSQEQYF. The CDR3 DNA is TGTGCCACGGAATCCGGGATAGTGAGCCAAGAGCAGTACTTC.

Note on this clonotype: A read error may account for a junction end that differs from germline. V gene TRBV10-1 combines with J gene TRBJ2-5, with D possibly TRBD1 on 6 matching bases. Germline V gene sequence: CDR1 WNHNN, CDR2 SYGVQD (reference sequence). The CDR3 is made up of 16 amino acids. The CDR3 loop is CANSPRGARGQGTQYF. DNA of the CDR3: TGCGCCAACAGTCCACGTGGGGCCAGGGGCCAAGGGACCCAGTACTTC.

This clonotype was counted between two and nine times. A much more abundant neighbour one base away suggests this may be a read error. In this CDR3 the conserved last residue, phenylalanine or tryptophan, is missing, so a read error is likely. The V call is TRBV12-3 or TRBV12-4, the J call TRBJ1-6; unclear D gene. The CDR3 covers 15 residues. V was cut by 2 bases and J by 9 bases, with 14 bases left in between. The CDR3: CASSLQGLVISPLHY. CDR3 nucleotides: TGTGCCAGCAGTTTACAAGGGTTGGTTATTTCACCCCTCCACTAT.

As concerns this clonotype: This likely comes from a read error, as the CDR3 has no conserved phenylalanine or tryptophan at its end. This chain links TRBV5-4 with TRBJ1-5, with 10 bases lining up with TRBD1. CDR3 size: 15 residues. Germline lookup yields CDR1 SGHNT and CDR2 YYREEE (reference sequence). DNA for the CDR3: TGTGTCAGCAGCGCCGGACAGGGGGGCAATCAGCCCCAGCATTTA. Translating it yields CVSSAGQGGNQPQHL.

As for this clonotype: Germline is not matched at one junction end, which may reflect a read error. CDR3 protein: CVSRKDIETGSGYTF. CDR3 sequence (DNA): TGTGTCAGCAGAAAGGATATCGAGACAGGGAGCGGCTACACCTTC. The chain uses TRBV6-5 and TRBJ1-2; 7 bases are a match to TRBD1. This CDR3 has 15 amino acids. Per the germline V gene, CDR1 is MNHEY and CDR2 is SVGAGI.

The chain recombines TRBV11-3 with TRBJ1-1; D is undetermined. V lost 9 bases to trimming and J lost 2 bases, with 16 bases between them. There are 14 residues in the CDR3. Germline CDR1 SGHNT, CDR2 YENEEA. The CDR3 loop is CASSPYGRNTEAFF. DNA of the CDR3: TGTGCCAGTAGCCCCTACGGCCGTAACACTGAAGCTTTCTTT. Supplemented by reference TRBV11-3 and TRBJ1-1, the full variable domain reads EAGVVQSPRYKIIEKKQPVAFWCNPISGHNTLYWYLQNLGQGPELLIRYENEEAVDDSQLPKDRFSAERLKGVDSTLKIQPAELGDSAVYLCASSPYGRNTEAFFGQGTRLTVV.

About this clonotype: An end of the junction differs from the germline gene, which may be a read error. The chain carries TRBV10-2 and TRBJ1-4; a possible D gene is TRBD1 (5 bases). This CDR3 is 15 amino acids long. Germline assignment: CDR1 WSHSY and CDR2 SAAADI. The CDR3 coding sequence is TGCGCTAGCAGTGAATACGATGCGGGGGAGGAAAAACTGTTTTTT. Protein: CASSEYDAGEEKLFF.

With respect to this clonotype: The conserved final phenylalanine or tryptophan is absent from the CDR3, which likely points to a read error. The chain uses TRBV18 and TRBJ2-1; TRBD2 matches 8 bases. Trimming at V came to 8 bases and at J to 1 base, leaving 4 bases not matched to a gene. CDR1 and CDR2 from the germline V gene are KGHSH and LQKENI. This CDR3 is 14 amino acids long. CDR3 loop: CASRGGRSYNEQFL. DNA for the CDR3: TGTGCCAGCCGCGGCGGGAGGTCCTACAATGAGCAGTTCTTA.

Note on this clonotype: Because the CDR3 is missing its conserved closing phenylalanine or tryptophan, this is likely a read error. The DNA is left out, because the CDR3 cannot be placed on it with certainty; the CDR3 is given as TCRdb lists it. The gene calls are TRBV29-1 and TRBJ2-1. Looked up from germline, CDR1 is SQVTM and CDR2 is ANQGSEA. Termini included, the CDR3 measures 12 amino acids. Here the CDR3 reads CRVEKGYNELFV.

To note about this clonotype: The junction does not match germline at one end; this may be a read error. The genes are TRBV4-1 and TRBJ2-2, with 14 bases matching TRBD2. Germline V CDR1 and CDR2: MGHRA, YSYEKL. This CDR3 contains 16 residues. DNA of the CDR3: TGCGCCAGCAGCCAGGGACTAGCGGGAGCGATCGGGGAGATGTTTTTC. Translation: CASSQGLAGAIGEMFF.

This clonotype was picked up a small number of times. The conserved closing phenylalanine or tryptophan is absent in this CDR3, likely reflecting a read error. The chain combines TRBV5-1 with TRBJ2-6; D remains unclear. Per the germline V gene, CDR1 is SGHRS and CDR2 is YFSETQ. CDR3 length equals 16 residues. Trimming cost V 4 bases and J 0 bases, with 11 bases left between them. CDR3 residues: CASSATGDSGANVLTL. CDR3 DNA sequence: TGCGCCAGCAGCGCTACCGGAGACTCTGGGGCCAACGTCCTGACTTTG.

With respect to this clonotype: It may be a read error: a sequence one base away is much more abundant. The genes are TRBV28 and TRBJ2-2; TRBD2 agrees at 7 bases. Looked up from germline, CDR1 is MDHEN and CDR2 is SYDVKM. CDR3 length equals 22 residues. CDR3 in DNA: TGTACCAGCAGCGCTACCTTCCCCGTTACCTTAAGCGGGACCGAGAACACCGGGGAGCTGTTTTTT. Residues: CTSSATFPVTLSGTENTGELFF.

With regard to this clonotype: Germline and junction disagree at one end, which may indicate a read error. The V and J genes are TRBV24-1 and TRBJ2-3; D is possibly TRBD2 (5 bases). Germline CDR1 reads KGHDR; CDR2 reads SFDVKD. The CDR3 loop spans 14 amino acids. This chain's CDR3 is CATSGAASTATQYF. CDR3 nucleotide sequence: TGTGCCACCAGTGGAGCGGCTAGCACAGCTACGCAGTATTTT.

This clonotype has a count of ten or more. This chain links TRBV20-1 with TRBJ1-5; D is undetermined. The CDR3 runs to 15 residues. Germline CDR1 is DFQATT and CDR2 is SNEGSKA (reference sequence). V was clipped by 3 bases and J by 1 base, with 13 bases between them. CDR3 residues: CSASIVTNSNQPQHF. The CDR3 DNA reads TGCAGTGCTAGTATTGTGACAAACAGCAATCAGCCCCAGCATTTT.

The chain couples TRBV9 to TRBJ2-1; D is ambiguous. The CDR3 is 14 amino acids. Germline V gives CDR1 SGDLS, CDR2 YYNGEE. With 2 bases removed from V and 3 bases from J, the gap between germline ends came to 9 bases. In nucleotides, the CDR3 is TGTGCCAGCAGCGTCGGTCCCAACTACAATGAGCAGTTCTTC. This translates into CASSVGPNYNEQFF.